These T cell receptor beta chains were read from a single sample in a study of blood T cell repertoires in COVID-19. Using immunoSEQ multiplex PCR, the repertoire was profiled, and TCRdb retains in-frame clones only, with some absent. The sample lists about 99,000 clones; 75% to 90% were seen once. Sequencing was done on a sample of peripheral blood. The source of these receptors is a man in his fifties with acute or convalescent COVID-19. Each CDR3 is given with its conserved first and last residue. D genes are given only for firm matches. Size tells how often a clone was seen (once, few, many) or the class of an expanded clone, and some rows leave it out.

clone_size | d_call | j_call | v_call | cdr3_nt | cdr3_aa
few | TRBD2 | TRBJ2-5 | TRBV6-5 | TGTGCCAGCAACCTAGCGGGAGGGAGGGAGACCCAGTACTTC | CASNLAGGRETQYF
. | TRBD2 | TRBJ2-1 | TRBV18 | TGTGCCAGCTCACCCAGTGGACAGACTAGCGGTCGCTTTTTCTTC | CASSPSGQTSGRFFF
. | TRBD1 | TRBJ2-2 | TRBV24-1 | TGTGCCACCAGTGAACGGGACAGGGGTGCCACCGGGGAGCTGTTTTTT | CATSERDRGATGELFF
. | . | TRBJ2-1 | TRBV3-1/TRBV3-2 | TGTGCCAGCAGCCAGTTTTCCGCAAGCAGGGCCAACAATGAGCAGTTCTTC | CASSQFSASRANNEQFF
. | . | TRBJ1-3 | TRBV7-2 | TGTGCCAGCAGCCCCCGCCTAGCAGGAAACACCATATATTTT | CASSPRLAGNTIYF
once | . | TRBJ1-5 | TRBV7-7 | TGTGCCAGCAGCCCGGACAGCATTAGCAATCAGCCCCAGCATTTT | CASSPDSISNQPQHF
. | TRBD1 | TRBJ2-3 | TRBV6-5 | TGTGCCACCTGGACAGGGCCTACCACAGATACGCAGTATTTT | CATWTGPTTDTQYF
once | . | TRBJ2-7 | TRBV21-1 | TGTGCCAGCAGAACCGGGACTAGCGGATCCTACGAGCAGTACTTC | CASRTGTSGSYEQYF
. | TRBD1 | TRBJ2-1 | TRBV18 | TGTGCCAGCTGGGGAGGACAGGGATATGAGCAGTTCTTC | CASWGGQGYEQFF
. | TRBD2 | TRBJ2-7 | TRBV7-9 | TGTGCCAGCAGCTTCTTAGCGGGAGGCTTCGACGAGCAGTACTTC | CASSFLAGGFDEQYF
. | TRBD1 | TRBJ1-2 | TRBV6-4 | TGTGCCAGCAGTGAATCGGACAGGGATAACCCTGGCTACACCTTC | CASSESDRDNPGYTF
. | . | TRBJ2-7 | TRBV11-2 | TGTGCCAGCAGCTTAGATCTCGGAGTCTACGAGCAGTACTTC | CASSLDLGVYEQYF
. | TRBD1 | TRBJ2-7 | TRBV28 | TGTGCCAGCAGTTCCCTGGGACAGGAGCAGTACTTC | CASSSLGQEQYF
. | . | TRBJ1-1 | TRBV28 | TGTGCCAGCAGTACCGGGAGTCGGACTGAAGCTTTCTTT | CASSTGSRTEAFF
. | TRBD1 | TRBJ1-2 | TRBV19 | TGTGCCAGTAGCGAGAAGCGACAGGGGGCCTATGGCTACACCTTC | CASSEKRQGAYGYTF
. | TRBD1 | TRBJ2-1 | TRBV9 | TGTGCCAGCAGCCCCGGGACAGGCTCCTACAATGAGCAGTTCTTC | CASSPGTGSYNEQFF
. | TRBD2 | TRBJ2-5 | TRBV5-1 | TGCGCCAGCATGGTTAGCGGGAGACAAGAGACCCAGTACTTC | CASMVSGRQETQYF
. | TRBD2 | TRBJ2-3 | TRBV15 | TGTGCCACCAGCAGAGATCAGGGAGGGACAGATACGCAGTATTTT | CATSRDQGGTDTQYF
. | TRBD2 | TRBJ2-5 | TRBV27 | TGTGCCAGCAGTTTCGGGGGAGGGGATTTAGAGACCCAGTACTTC | CASSFGGGDLETQYF
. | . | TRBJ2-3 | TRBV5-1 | TGCGCCAGCAGCGGACGGCTAGCAGGAGATACGCAGTATTTT | CASSGRLAGDTQYF
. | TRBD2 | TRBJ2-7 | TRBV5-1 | TGCGCCAGCAGCTTGGGGACTAGCGGGCCCTCCTACGAGCAGTACTTC | CASSLGTSGPSYEQYF
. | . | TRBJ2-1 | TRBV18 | TGTGCCAGCTCACCGGAAGCGGCCCGCTCCTACAATGAGCAGTTCTTC | CASSPEAARSYNEQFF
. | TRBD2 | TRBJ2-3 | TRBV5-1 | TGCGCCAGCAGCTTGGCGGGGACTAGTACAGATACGCAGTATTTT | CASSLAGTSTDTQYF
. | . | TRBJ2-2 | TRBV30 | TGTGCCTGGAGCCGACAGAACGCGAACACCGGGGAGCTGTTTTTT | CAWSRQNANTGELFF
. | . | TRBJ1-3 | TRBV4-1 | TGCGCCAGCAGCCACCCGGGACACCTCTCTGGAAACACCATATATTTT | CASSHPGHLSGNTIYF